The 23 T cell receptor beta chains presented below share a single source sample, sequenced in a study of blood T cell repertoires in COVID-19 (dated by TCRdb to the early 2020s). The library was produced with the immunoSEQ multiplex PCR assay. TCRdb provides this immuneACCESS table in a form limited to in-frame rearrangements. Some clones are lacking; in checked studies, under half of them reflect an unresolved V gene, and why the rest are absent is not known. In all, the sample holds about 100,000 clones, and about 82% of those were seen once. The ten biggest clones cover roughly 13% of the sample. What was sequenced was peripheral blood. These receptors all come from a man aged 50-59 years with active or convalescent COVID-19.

This CDR3 is CASSLALAGVPDTQYF. The CDR3 DNA is TGCGCCAGCAGCTTGGCGCTAGCGGGAGTTCCAGATACGCAGTATTTT. This chain links TRBV5-1 with TRBJ2-3; 10 nucleotides line up with TRBD2. The germline V gene has CDR1 SGHRS and CDR2 YFSETQ. The ends lost 0 bases at V and 4 bases at J; junction bases unmatched: 5. The CDR3 spans 16 residues. Full variable domain (missing parts from reference TRBV5-1 and TRBJ2-3): KAGVTQTPRYLIKTRGQQVTLSCSPISGHRSVSWYQQTPGQGLQFLFEYFSETQRNKGNFPGRFSGRQFSNSRSEMNVSTLELGDSALYLCASSLALAGVPDTQYFGPGTRLTVL.

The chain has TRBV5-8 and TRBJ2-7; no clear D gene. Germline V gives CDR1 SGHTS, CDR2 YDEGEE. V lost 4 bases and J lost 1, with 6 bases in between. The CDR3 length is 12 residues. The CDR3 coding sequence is TGTGCCAGCAGCCGGTATTCCTACGAGCAGTACTTC. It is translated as CASSRYSYEQYF.

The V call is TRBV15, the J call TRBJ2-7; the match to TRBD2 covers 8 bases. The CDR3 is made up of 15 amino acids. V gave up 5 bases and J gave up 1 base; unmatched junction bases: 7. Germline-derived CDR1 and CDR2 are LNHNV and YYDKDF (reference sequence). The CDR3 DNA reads TGTGCCACCAGCCAGACCGGGGGGGCGTCCTACGAGCAGTACTTC. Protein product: CATSQTGGASYEQYF.

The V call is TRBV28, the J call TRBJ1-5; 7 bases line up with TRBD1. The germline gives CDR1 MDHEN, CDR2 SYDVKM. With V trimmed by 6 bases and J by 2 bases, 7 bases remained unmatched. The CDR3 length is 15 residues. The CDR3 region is CASSLGGAGNQPQHF. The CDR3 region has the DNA TGTGCCAGCAGCCTAGGGGGCGCGGGCAATCAGCCCCAGCATTTT.

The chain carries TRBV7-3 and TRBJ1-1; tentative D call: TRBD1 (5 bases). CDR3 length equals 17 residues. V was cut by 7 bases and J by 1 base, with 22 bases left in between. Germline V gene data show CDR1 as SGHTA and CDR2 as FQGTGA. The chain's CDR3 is CASTNLSVHDRNTEAFF. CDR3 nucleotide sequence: TGTGCCAGCACCAACCTTTCTGTGCACGACAGGAACACTGAAGCTTTCTTT.

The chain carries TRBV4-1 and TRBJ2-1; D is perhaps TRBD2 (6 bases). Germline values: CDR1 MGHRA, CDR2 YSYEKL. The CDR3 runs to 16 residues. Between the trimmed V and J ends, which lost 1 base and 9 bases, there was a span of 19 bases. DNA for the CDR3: TGCGCCAGCAGCCAAGGGGTCTTGACTAGAGGTAGTGAGCAGTTCTTC. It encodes CASSQGVLTRGSEQFF.

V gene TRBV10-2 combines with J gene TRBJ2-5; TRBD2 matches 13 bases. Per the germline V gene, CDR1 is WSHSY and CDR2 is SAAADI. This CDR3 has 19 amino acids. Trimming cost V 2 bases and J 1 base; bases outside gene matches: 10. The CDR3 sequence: CASSERGQGTSGAQETQYF. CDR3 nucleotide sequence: TGCGCCAGCAGTGAGCGGGGACAGGGGACTAGCGGGGCCCAAGAGACCCAGTACTTC.

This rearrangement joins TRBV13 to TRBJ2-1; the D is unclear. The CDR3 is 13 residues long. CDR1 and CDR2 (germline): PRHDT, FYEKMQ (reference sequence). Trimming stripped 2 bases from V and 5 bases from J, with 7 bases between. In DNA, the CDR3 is TGTGCCAGCAGCTTAAGACAACACAATGAGCAGTTCTTC. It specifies CASSLRQHNEQFF.

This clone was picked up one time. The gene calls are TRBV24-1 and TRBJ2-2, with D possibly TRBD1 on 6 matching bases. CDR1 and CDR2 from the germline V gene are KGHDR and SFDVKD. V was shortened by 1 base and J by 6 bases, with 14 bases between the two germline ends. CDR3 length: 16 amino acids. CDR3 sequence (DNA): TGTGCCACCAGTGATTTTCGCAGGGGCGGCCCCGGGGAGCTGTTTTTT. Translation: CATSDFRRGGPGELFF.

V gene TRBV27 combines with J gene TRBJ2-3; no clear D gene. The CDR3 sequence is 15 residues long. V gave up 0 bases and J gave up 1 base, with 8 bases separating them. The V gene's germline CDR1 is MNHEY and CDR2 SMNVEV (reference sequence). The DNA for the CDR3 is TGTGCCAGCAGTTTATCGATGGCGGGCACAGATACGCAGTATTTT. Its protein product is CASSLSMAGTDTQYF.

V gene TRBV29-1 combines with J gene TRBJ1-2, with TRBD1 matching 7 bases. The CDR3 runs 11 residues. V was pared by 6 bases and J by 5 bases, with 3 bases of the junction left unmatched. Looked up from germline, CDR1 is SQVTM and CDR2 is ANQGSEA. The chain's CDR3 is CSVYRGYGYTF. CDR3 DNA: TGCAGCGTCTACAGGGGTTATGGCTACACCTTC.

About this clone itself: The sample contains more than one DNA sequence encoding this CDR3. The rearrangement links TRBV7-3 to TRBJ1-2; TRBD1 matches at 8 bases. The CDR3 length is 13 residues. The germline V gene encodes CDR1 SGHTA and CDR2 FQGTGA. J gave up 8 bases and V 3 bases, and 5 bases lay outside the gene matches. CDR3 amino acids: CASSFDRGSGYTF. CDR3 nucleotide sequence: TGTGCCAGCAGCTTCGACAGGGGCTCCGGCTACACCTTC. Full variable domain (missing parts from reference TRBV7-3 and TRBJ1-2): GAGVSQTPSNKVTEKGKYVELRCDPISGHTALYWYRQSLGQGPEFLIYFQGTGAADDSGLPNDRFFAVRPEGSVSTLKIQRTERGDSAVYLCASSFDRGSGYTFGSGTRLTVV.

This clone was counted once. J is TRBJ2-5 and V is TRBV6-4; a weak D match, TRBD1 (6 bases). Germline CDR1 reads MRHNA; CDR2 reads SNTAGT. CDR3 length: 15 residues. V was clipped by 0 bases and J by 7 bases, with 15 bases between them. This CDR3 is CASSDSGAIMWTQYF. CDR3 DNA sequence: TGTGCCAGCAGTGACTCGGGGGCTATCATGTGGACCCAGTACTTC.

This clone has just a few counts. CDR3 in DNA: TGTGCCATCAGTGAAGTTCTGGTTCCCATACTCTCTGGAAACACCATATATTTT. It specifies CAISEVLVPILSGNTIYF. The gene calls are TRBV10-3 and TRBJ1-3; D ambiguous. V dropped 3 bases and J dropped 0 bases, with 18 bases sitting between them. The CDR3 runs 18 residues. Germline V gene lookup returns CDR1 ENHRY and CDR2 SYGVKD.

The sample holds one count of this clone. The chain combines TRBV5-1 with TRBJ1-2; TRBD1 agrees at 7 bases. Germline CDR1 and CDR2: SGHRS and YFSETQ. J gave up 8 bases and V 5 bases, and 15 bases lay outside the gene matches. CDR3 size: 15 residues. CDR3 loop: CASRLGSLQGHGYTF. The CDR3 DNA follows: TGCGCCAGCAGACTGGGATCATTACAGGGGCACGGCTACACCTTC. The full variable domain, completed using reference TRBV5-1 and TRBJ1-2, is KAGVTQTPRYLIKTRGQQVTLSCSPISGHRSVSWYQQTPGQGLQFLFEYFSETQRNKGNFPGRFSGRQFSNSRSEMNVSTLELGDSALYLCASRLGSLQGHGYTFGSGTRLTVV.

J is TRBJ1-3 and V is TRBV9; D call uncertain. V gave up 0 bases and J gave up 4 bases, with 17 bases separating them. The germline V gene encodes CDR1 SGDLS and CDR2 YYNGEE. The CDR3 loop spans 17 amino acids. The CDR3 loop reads CASSVGAHGSRGNTIYF. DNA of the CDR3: TGTGCCAGCAGCGTAGGGGCCCATGGATCCAGAGGAAACACCATATATTTT.

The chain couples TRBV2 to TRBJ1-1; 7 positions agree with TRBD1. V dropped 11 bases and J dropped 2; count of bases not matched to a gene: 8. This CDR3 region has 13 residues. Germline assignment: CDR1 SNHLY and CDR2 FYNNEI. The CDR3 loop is CAFKDRANTEAFF. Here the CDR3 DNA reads TGTGCCTTTAAAGACAGGGCCAACACTGAAGCTTTCTTT.

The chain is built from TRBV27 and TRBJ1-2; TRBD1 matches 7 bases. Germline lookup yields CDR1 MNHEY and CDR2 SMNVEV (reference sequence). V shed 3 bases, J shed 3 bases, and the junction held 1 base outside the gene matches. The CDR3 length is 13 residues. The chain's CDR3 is CASSFQGDYGYTF. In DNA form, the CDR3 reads TGTGCCAGCAGTTTCCAGGGGGACTATGGCTACACCTTC.

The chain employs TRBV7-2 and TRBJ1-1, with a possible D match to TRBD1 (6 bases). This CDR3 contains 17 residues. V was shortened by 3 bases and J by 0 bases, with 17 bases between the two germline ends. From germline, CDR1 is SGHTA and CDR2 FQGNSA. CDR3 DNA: TGTGCCAGCAGCTTCGGCAGGGGACGGTCAATGAACACTGAAGCTTTCTTT. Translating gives CASSFGRGRSMNTEAFF.

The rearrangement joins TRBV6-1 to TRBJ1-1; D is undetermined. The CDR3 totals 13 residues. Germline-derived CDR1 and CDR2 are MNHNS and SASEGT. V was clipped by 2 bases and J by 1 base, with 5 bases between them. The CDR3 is CASSELGNTEAFF. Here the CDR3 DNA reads TGTGCCAGCAGTGAACTCGGGAACACTGAAGCTTTCTTT.

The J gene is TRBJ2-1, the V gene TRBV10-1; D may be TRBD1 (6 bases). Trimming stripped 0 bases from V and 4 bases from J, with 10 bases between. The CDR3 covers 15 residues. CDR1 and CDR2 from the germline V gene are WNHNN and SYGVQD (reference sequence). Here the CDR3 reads CASSESGQGYNEQFF. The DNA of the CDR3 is TGCGCCAGCAGTGAGTCGGGACAAGGATACAATGAGCAGTTCTTC.

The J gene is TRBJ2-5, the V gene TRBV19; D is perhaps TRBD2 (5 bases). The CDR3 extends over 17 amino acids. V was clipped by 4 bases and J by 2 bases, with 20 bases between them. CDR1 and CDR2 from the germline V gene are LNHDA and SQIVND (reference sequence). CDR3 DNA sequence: TGTGCCAGTAGTAAATCCCCCTTCGGTCCGGGGCAAGAGACCCAGTACTTC. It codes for CASSKSPFGPGQETQYF.

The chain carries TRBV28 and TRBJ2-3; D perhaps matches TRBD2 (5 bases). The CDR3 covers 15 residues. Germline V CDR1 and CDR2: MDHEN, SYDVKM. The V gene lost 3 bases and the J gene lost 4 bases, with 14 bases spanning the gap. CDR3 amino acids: CASSLIISGSDTQYF. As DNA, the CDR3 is TGTGCCAGCAGTTTGATCATCAGCGGTTCAGATACGCAGTATTTT.